Here is one T cell receptor beta chain with its context. No antigen is known for it. The CDR3 totals 14 residues. The germline CDR1 and CDR2 sequences are MNHEY and SMNVEV (reference sequence). V dropped 4 bases and J dropped 2 bases, with 10 bases sitting between them. This entry belongs to a study of CD8 T cells in Susac syndrome. Notes on the study in general: Only a relatively small number of individuals were included in the TCR sequencing and HLA analysis.

CD8+ and CD4+ T cells were negatively isolated; TEMRA cells were FACS-enriched. Reverse transcription of about 0.5 to 1 ug RNA used random hexamers. A multiplex approach, immunoSEQ multiplex PCR, amplified TCR beta CDR3 across 54 Vbeta and 13 Jbeta. In TCRdb, the immunoSEQ multiplex PCR reads were re-called with MiXCR into one record per CDR3 protein. The table includes about 440,000 distinct CDR3 sequences, 75% to 90% detected once. Sequenced: CD8+ T cells from PBMCs. The TCR comes from a human donor with multiple sclerosis. The J gene is TRBJ2-3, the V gene TRBV27; weak D call: TRBD2 (5 bases). The CDR3 nucleotides are TGTGCCAGCAGTTCATCCGGGATCACAGATACGCAGTATTTT. Its protein product is CASSSSGITDTQYF.